The clone carrying this T cell receptor beta chain has only a few counts. Its antigen is undetermined. A read error may produce the germline difference seen at one junction end. Germline loops: CDR1 DFQATT, CDR2 SNEGSKA (reference sequence). The CDR3 sequence is 11 residues long. As it was prepared, the TCRbeta library received unique molecular identifiers. TCRdb processed the PCR reads anew with MiXCR; each CDR3 protein has one entry. The sample records 450,000 to 550,000 distinct CDR3 sequences, over 9.5% being singletons. The data belong to a study of T-cell reconstitution after alpha-beta-depleted transplantation in children. Overall study results and limits: Expanded graft clones, several hundred of them, were reportedly the source of alpha-beta T cells about two months after transplant.

The rearrangement uses TRBV20-1 and TRBJ1-1; D gene unclear. The source is a female patient between 2 and 15 years old who had a stem cell transplant for aplastic anemia, so the T cells may come from the graft donor. This specimen was PBMCs, mostly from graft donor cells, taken 180 days after TCRalphabeta/CD19-depleted stem cell transplant. As DNA, the CDR3 is TGCAGTGCTAGCACCAACAGTGAAGCTTTCTTT. It yields the protein CSASTNSEAFF.